The 15 T cell receptor beta chains listed next were all sequenced from one sample in a study of graft-versus-host responses after intestinal transplantation. The method was immunoSEQ multiplex PCR; TCRdb's version includes in-frame clones alone and lacks a portion of them. The sample includes 90,000 to 100,000 clones, 90% to 95% of them seen just once. Their antigens are not known. The source material was unstimulated CD8+ T cells sorted from spleen or lymph node cells, sampled before intestinal transplant. The receptors originated from a human donor who received an intestinal transplant.

The chain carries TRBV7-9 and TRBJ2-3; TRBD1 agrees at 10 bases. Germline-derived CDR1 and CDR2 are SEHNR and FQNEAQ (reference sequence). The trim removed 5 bases at V and 4 bases at J, leaving 9 bases unmatched. The CDR3 sequence is 16 residues long. Here the CDR3 reads CASSGTGTGDPDTQYF. DNA of the CDR3: TGTGCCAGCAGCGGGACCGGGACAGGGGATCCAGATACGCAGTATTTT.

The J gene is TRBJ2-5, the V gene TRBV4-1; 7 nucleotides match TRBD1. The trim removed 1 base at V and 0 bases at J, leaving 14 bases unmatched. Per the germline V gene, CDR1 is MGHRA and CDR2 is YSYEKL. The CDR3 runs to 19 residues. DNA for the CDR3: TGCGCCAGCAGCCAAGTCTCGGCCCGGGACAGATTGTACCAAGAGACCCAGTACTTC. Protein product: CASSQVSARDRLYQETQYF.

V gene TRBV6-5 combines with J gene TRBJ1-3; D possibly corresponds to TRBD1 (5 bases). This CDR3 contains 15 residues. Germline V CDR1 and CDR2: MNHEY, SVGAGI. Trimming took off 0 bases at V and 0 bases at J, with 6 bases between the two ends. CDR3: CASSYSGGSGNTIYF. CDR3 DNA sequence: TGTGCCAGCAGTTACTCCGGGGGCTCTGGAAACACCATATATTTT.

The gene calls are TRBV28 and TRBJ2-6; 7 bases line up with TRBD1. The CDR3 is 15 residues long. Germline trimming cut 8 bases from V and 4 bases from J; bases unmatched to any gene: 8. The V gene's germline CDR1 is MDHEN and CDR2 SYDVKM. CDR3 region: CASGKRGLGANVLTF. For the CDR3, the DNA is TGTGCCAGCGGCAAGAGGGGGCTCGGGGCCAACGTCCTGACTTTC.

This sequence joins TRBV4-1 and TRBJ2-7; D might be TRBD1 (7 bases). CDR1 MGHRA and CDR2 YSYEKL come from the germline V gene. Deletions cut 0 bases from V and 3 bases from J, with 15 bases between. This CDR3 contains 16 residues. CDR3 in amino acids: CASSQDRGQEGYEQYF. The CDR3 coding sequence is TGCGCCAGCAGCCAAGATCGTGGACAGGAGGGCTACGAGCAGTACTTC.

The chain couples TRBV7-9 to TRBJ2-5; 8 bases line up with TRBD1. CDR3 length: 16 residues. V gave up 5 bases and J gave up 4 bases; unmatched junction bases: 12. CDR1 and CDR2 (germline): SEHNR, FQNEAQ (reference sequence). The CDR3 protein is CASSLGQGGGSETQYF. CDR3 sequence (DNA): TGTGCCAGCAGCCTTGGACAGGGAGGAGGTTCAGAGACCCAGTACTTC.

The chain combines TRBV2 with TRBJ2-7; TRBD2 might be the D (7 bases). CDR1 is SNHLY, CDR2 FYNNEI, per germline. Trimming took off 10 bases at V and 2 bases at J, with 18 bases between the two ends. The CDR3 is 14 amino acids. DNA of the CDR3: TGTGCCATCCCAGAGGGGGGGGGCCCCTACGAGCAGTACTTC. It yields the protein CAIPEGGGPYEQYF.

The rearrangement links TRBV2 to TRBJ2-3; D is uncertain. Germline lookup yields CDR1 SNHLY and CDR2 FYNNEI. The length of the CDR3 is 12 residues. The V and J ends lost 7 bases and 4 bases respectively, with 9 bases between them. The CDR3 nucleotides are TGTGCCAGCATGGGCGCCCCAGATACGCAGTATTTT. Amino acid sequence: CASMGAPDTQYF. The full variable domain, with the rest looked up from reference TRBV2 and TRBJ2-3, is EPEVTQTPSHQVTQMGQEVILRCVPISNHLYFYWYRQILGQKVEFLVSFYNNEISEKSEIFDDQFSVERPDGSNFTLKIRSTKLEDSAMYFCASMGAPDTQYFGPGTRLTVL.

The V call is TRBV5-1, the J call TRBJ1-2; possibly TRBD1 for D (6 bases). Trimming removed 2 bases at V and 0 bases at J, with 8 bases between. The CDR3 is 14 residues long. Germline CDR1 SGHRS, CDR2 YFSETQ. This chain's CDR3 is CASSFQGSNYGYTF. The CDR3 coding sequence is TGCGCCAGCAGCTTCCAGGGGTCTAACTATGGCTACACCTTC.

This clone was counted between two and nine times. This chain joins TRBV30 and TRBJ1-1, with 11 bases fitting TRBD1. Germline V gives CDR1 GTSNPN, CDR2 SVGIG (reference sequence). V lost 5 bases and J lost 6; bases outside the gene matches: 5. CDR3 size: 13 residues. The CDR3 DNA reads as TGTGCCTGGGGGACAGGGGGGATCGCTGAAGCTTTCTTT. Translating gives CAWGTGGIAEAFF.

CDR3 sequence (DNA): TGTGCCAGCAGCCGCGGGGGCAATCAGCCCCAGCATTTT. It specifies CASSRGGNQPQHF. This chain connects TRBV7-8 to TRBJ1-5; D remains unclear. Germline assignment: CDR1 SGHVS and CDR2 FQNEAQ. The length of the CDR3 is 13 residues. Trimming removed 5 bases at V and 2 bases at J, with 7 bases between.

As for this clone: This sample includes further DNA sequences coding for the same CDR3. The chain combines TRBV19 with TRBJ1-3; TRBD1 matches at 8 bases. Trimming at V came to 11 bases and at J to 0 bases, leaving 15 bases not matched to a gene. From germline, CDR1 is LNHDA and CDR2 SQIVND (reference sequence). The CDR3 contains 17 residues. CDR3 amino acids: CACPGTGLLISGNTIYF. The DNA of the CDR3 is TGTGCCTGCCCGGGGACAGGCTTACTTATCTCTGGAAACACCATATATTTT. Filled out from reference TRBV19 and TRBJ1-3, the complete variable domain reads DGGITQSPKYLFRKEGQNVTLSCEQNLNHDAMYWYRQDPGQGLRLIYYSQIVNDFQKGDIAEGYSVSREKKESFPLTVTSAQKNPTAFYLCACPGTGLLISGNTIYFGEGSWLTVV.

This clone is a singleton in its sample. The J gene is TRBJ2-7, the V gene TRBV15; weak D call: TRBD2 (7 bases). Germline V gene data show CDR1 as LNHNV and CDR2 as YYDKDF (reference sequence). The V end was cut by 5 bases, the J end by 3 bases, with 23 bases between. The CDR3 is 17 amino acids. The CDR3 nucleotides read TGTGCCACCAGCTCAAGCACTAGGGGGGGGAGAGGCTACGAGCAGTACTTC. It encodes CATSSSTRGGRGYEQYF.

CDR3 coding DNA: TGCAGCGTCGATGGAAATGGGCGGGAATTTGATGAGCAGTTCTTC. It codes for CSVDGNGREFDEQFF. The genes are TRBV29-1 and TRBJ2-1; D possibly corresponds to TRBD2 (6 bases). Germline V gene lookup returns CDR1 SQVTM and CDR2 ANQGSEA. The CDR3 is 15 residues long. V was cut by 6 bases and J by 8 bases, with 23 bases left in between.

The rearrangement joins TRBV27 to TRBJ2-3, with 10 bases that match TRBD2. Germline V gene sequence: CDR1 MNHEY, CDR2 SMNVEV (reference sequence). J was trimmed by 4 bases and V by 0 bases; bases with no gene match: 4. The CDR3 totals 16 residues. CDR3 protein: CASSLSERGGADTQYF. In DNA, the CDR3 is TGTGCCAGCAGTTTATCAGAGCGGGGGGGGGCAGATACGCAGTATTTT.